This TCR beta chain appears in the sequencing data of a study of blood T cell repertoires in COVID-19. Study-level information: Samples of COVID-19 (acute and convalescent) were obtained from the United States, Italy and Spain. Sources were T cells, B-cell-depleted T cells, or PBMCs; the material itself was cDNA or gDNA.

CDR1 is LNHNV, CDR2 YYDKDF, per germline (reference sequence). V lost 0 bases, J lost 2 bases, and 8 bases lay in between. There are 15 residues in the CDR3. Study processing details: It was from reference gene primer amplification that nucleated cell counts were estimated. Using immunoSEQ multiplex PCR, the repertoire was profiled, and TCRdb retains in-frame clones only, with some absent. V and J calls and clone size follow that table, whereas D and trimming were derived from the DNA. This sample yields 280,000 or so clones, of which around nine tenths are seen a single time; about 12% belongs to the top ten.

The chain is built from TRBV15 and TRBJ2-1, with D hard to call. The sequence came from a woman between 55 and 75 years old with acute or convalescent COVID-19. Specimen: peripheral blood. This CDR3 reads CATSRDIGAYNEQFF. CDR3 DNA: TGTGCCACCAGCAGAGATATAGGAGCCTACAATGAGCAGTTCTTC.